This T cell receptor (beta chain) was profiled in a study of CD8+ T cells in alopecia areata. As concerns this clone: Its antigen is unknown.

Study results and limitations: Among the 100 top clones, expanded CD8+ clones, like scalp clonality, were significantly decreased by tofacitinib.

Germline CDR1 is MNHEY and CDR2 is SVGAGI. The junction had 11 bases not matched to a gene; V was cut back by 6 bases and J by 7 bases. CDR3 size: 15 residues. Treatment specified: oral pan-JAK inhibitor, 5-10 mg twice daily. cDNA reverse transcribed from extracted RNA served as the sequencing template. The repertoire was sequenced with immunoSEQ multiplex PCR; TCRdb's copy has only in-frame clones and lacks some. The table has about 180,000 clones, approximately 51% seen once. Sequenced material: CD8+ T cells sorted from blood, taken between weeks 51 and 52, from a patient treated with tofacitinib. This TCR derives from a human donor with alopecia areata. The chain links TRBV6-5 to TRBJ2-2; 7 positions match TRBD1. The CDR3 region is CASSIRTGSDGELFF. Written as DNA, the CDR3 is TGTGCCAGCAGCATAAGGACAGGCTCCGACGGGGAGCTGTTTTTT.